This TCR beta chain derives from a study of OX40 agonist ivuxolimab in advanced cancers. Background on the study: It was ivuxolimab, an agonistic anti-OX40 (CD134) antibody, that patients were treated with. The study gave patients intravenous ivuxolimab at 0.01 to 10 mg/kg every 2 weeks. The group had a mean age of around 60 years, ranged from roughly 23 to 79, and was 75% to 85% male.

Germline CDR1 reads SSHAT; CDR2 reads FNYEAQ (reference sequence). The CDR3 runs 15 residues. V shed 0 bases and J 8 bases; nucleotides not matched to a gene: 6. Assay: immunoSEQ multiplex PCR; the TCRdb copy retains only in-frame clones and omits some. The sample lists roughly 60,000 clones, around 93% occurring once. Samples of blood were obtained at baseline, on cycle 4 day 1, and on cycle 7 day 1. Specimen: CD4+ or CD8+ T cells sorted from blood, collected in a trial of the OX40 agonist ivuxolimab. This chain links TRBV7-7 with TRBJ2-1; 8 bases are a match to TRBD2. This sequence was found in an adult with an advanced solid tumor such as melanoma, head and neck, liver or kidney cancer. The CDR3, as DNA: TGTGCCAGCAGCTTAGCAAGCGGGAGTCGGTATGAGCAGTTCTTC. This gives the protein CASSLASGSRYEQFF.